One and the same sample provided the 9 T cell receptor beta chains below, sequenced in a study of PD-L1 blockade in urothelial cancer. Sequencing used immunoSEQ multiplex PCR; TCRdb keeps in-frame clones, though not all of them. The sample includes 85,000 to 90,000 clones, more than 75% seen only once; the top ten take about 15%. Time point of the sample: pretreatment peripheral blood. Sequenced material: PBMCs, taken around atezolizumab (anti-PD-L1) treatment. These receptors originate from a man aged 60 to 75 with urothelial cancer.

The chain couples TRBV5-4 to TRBJ2-2; 12 nucleotides line up with TRBD2. Trimming cost V 4 bases and J 1 base; bases outside gene matches: 11. CDR1 and CDR2 (germline): SGHNT, YYREEE (reference sequence). This CDR3 region has 19 residues. CDR3 amino acids: CASSPGLAGRGGNTGELFF. In nucleotides, the CDR3 is TGTGCCAGCAGCCCCGGACTAGCGGGGCGTGGGGGGAACACCGGGGAGCTGTTTTTT.

This chain links TRBV7-9 with TRBJ1-1, with D tentatively TRBD1 (6 bases). Germline values: CDR1 SEHNR, CDR2 FQNEAQ (reference sequence). The CDR3 covers 14 residues. Trimming stripped 2 bases from V and 11 bases from J, with 18 bases between. The CDR3, as DNA: TGTGCCAGCAGCTTAATTGGGTGGCAGGGGAATGCTTTCTTT. Its protein is CASSLIGWQGNAFF. The variable domain in full, with the rest retrieved from reference TRBV7-9 and TRBJ1-1, is DTGVSQNPRHKITKRGQNVTFRCDPISEHNRLYWYRQTLGQGPEFLTYFQNEAQLEKSRLLSDRFSAERPKGSFSTLEIQRTEQGDSAMYLCASSLIGWQGNAFFGQGTRLTVV.

The rearrangement joins TRBV28 to TRBJ2-7; no clear D. Trimming took off 4 bases at V and 1 base at J, with 5 bases between the two ends. This CDR3 contains 12 residues. Germline loops: CDR1 MDHEN, CDR2 SYDVKM. CDR3 protein: CASSSQSYEQYF. The CDR3 DNA reads as TGTGCCAGCAGTTCCCAGTCCTACGAGCAGTACTTC.

The rearrangement uses TRBV7-9 and TRBJ1-4; D not resolved. Germline V gene sequence: CDR1 SEHNR, CDR2 FQNEAQ (reference sequence). The CDR3 spans 17 residues. With 4 bases removed from V and 0 bases from J, the gap between germline ends came to 15 bases. CDR3 sequence reads: CASSSFGRATTNEKLFF. CDR3 bases: TGTGCCAGCAGCTCCTTCGGGAGGGCTACAACTAATGAAAAACTGTTTTTT.

The chain recombines TRBV9 with TRBJ2-2; TRBD2 matches 9 bases. Germline V gene data show CDR1 as SGDLS and CDR2 as YYNGEE. J lost 5 bases, V lost 0 bases, and 5 bases had no gene match. The CDR3 runs 16 residues. In nucleotides, the CDR3 is TGTGCCAGCAGCGTAGGACTAGCGGCTATTACCGGGGAGCTGTTTTTT. This translates into CASSVGLAAITGELFF.

This clone was seen only a few times. This sequence joins TRBV21-1 and TRBJ2-7; TRBD1, the table's D call, was not compared with the DNA. TRBV21-1 is an annotated pseudogene. The CDR3 spans 14 residues. DNA for the CDR3: TGTGCCAGCAGCAAAGGGGGCCCGGACCACGAGCAGTACTTC. It is translated as CASSKGGPDHEQYF.

This sequence joins TRBV9 and TRBJ1-2; D is possibly TRBD1 (6 bases). Germline values: CDR1 SGDLS, CDR2 YYNGEE. The CDR3 loop spans 16 amino acids. The V gene lost 4 bases and the J gene lost 2 bases, with 18 bases spanning the gap. The CDR3 bases are TGTGCCAGCAGCCCCCGCGGTAGGGGGACCAACTATGGCTACACCTTC. It translates to CASSPRGRGTNYGYTF.

The chain uses TRBV7-3 and TRBJ1-4; D remains ambiguous. Germline lookup yields CDR1 SGHTA and CDR2 FQGTGA. Deletions cut 5 bases from V and 8 bases from J, with 15 bases between. The CDR3 consists of 14 residues. The CDR3 sequence: CASSPNGLGEKLFF. The CDR3 coding sequence is TGTGCCAGCAGCCCTAATGGTCTAGGAGAAAAACTGTTTTTT.

The chain links TRBV15 to TRBJ2-7; no definite D call. V lost 3 bases, J lost 2 bases, and 5 bases lay in between. The CDR3 length is 12 residues. Germline V gene sequence: CDR1 LNHNV, CDR2 YYDKDF (reference sequence). CDR3 DNA sequence: TGTGCCACCAGCAGTAGTCCCTACGAGCAGTACTTC. Its translation: CATSSSPYEQYF.